This T cell receptor beta chain was retrieved from a study of CD4+ T cells in melanoma. Overall study findings and caveats: Reportedly, melanoma neoantigen-specific CD4+ T cells showed varied differentiation states. CD8+ T cell, macrophage and B cell function reportedly correlated with neoantigen-specific CD4+ T cells.

Concerning this clone: Its matching antigen is unknown.

This CDR3 region has 15 residues. Germline V gene data show CDR1 as MNHNS and CDR2 as SASEGT. V lost 7 bases and J lost 3, with 16 bases in between. Profiled with immunoSEQ multiplex PCR; TCRdb holds only in-frame clones, not every one. The sample contains 110,000 to 150,000 clones, 92% of which appear only once. This TCR derives from a human donor with melanoma. This rearrangement joins TRBV6-1 to TRBJ1-5; a weak D match, TRBD1 (6 bases). CDR3 residues: CASTRSGAANQPQHF. Here the CDR3 DNA reads TGTGCCAGCACCAGGTCAGGGGCGGCCAATCAGCCCCAGCATTTT.